Following are 20 T cell receptor beta chains from one sample sequenced in a study of blood T cell repertoires in COVID-19. Clones were read by immunoSEQ multiplex PCR, and TCRdb kept only the in-frame ones, dropping some. In the table there are roughly 700,000 clones, over 80% of which are singletons. Specimen: peripheral blood. All receptors derive from a woman under 30 with acute or convalescent COVID-19.

Here the CDR3 DNA reads TGTGCCAGCAGCAATTCCGGGCCCCTAGGGGGCATTCAGTACTTC. Its translation is CASSNSGPLGGIQYF. This rearrangement joins TRBV5-6 to TRBJ2-4; perhaps TRBD1 as D (6 bases). The CDR3 length is 15 residues. Germline CDR1 SGHDT, CDR2 YYEEEE. Trimming stripped 4 bases from V and 9 bases from J, with 20 bases between.

This clone was recorded only once. The chain employs TRBV6-2 or TRBV6-3 and TRBJ1-4; 8 bases fit TRBD1. The CDR3 length is 15 residues. Germline CDR1 MNHEY, CDR2 SVGEGT. V shed 5 bases and J 8 bases; nucleotides not matched to a gene: 10. CDR3 in DNA: TGTGCCAGCAGTACCGGGACAGGAGTGGTAGAAAAACTGTTTTTT. Translating it yields CASSTGTGVVEKLFF.

The chain combines TRBV9 with TRBJ2-1, with 10 bases that match TRBD2. Trimming cost V 0 bases and J 7 bases; bases outside gene matches: 10. The CDR3 has 17 amino acids. CDR1 SGDLS and CDR2 YYNGEE come from the germline V gene. The DNA for the CDR3 is TGTGCCAGCAGCGTAGAACTCCTAGCGGGGGCGCGGAATGAGCAGTTCTTC. Its translation: CASSVELLAGARNEQFF.

V usage is TRBV30 and J usage is TRBJ2-5, with a possible D match to TRBD2 (6 bases). This CDR3 comprises 15 residues. The germline V gene encodes CDR1 GTSNPN and CDR2 SVGIG (reference sequence). Trimming took off 2 bases at V and 2 bases at J, with 15 bases between the two ends. DNA for the CDR3: TGTGCCTGGAGTCAGCGGGCGTTCGTTCAAGAGACCCAGTACTTC. Translated: CAWSQRAFVQETQYF.

The rearrangement uses TRBV6-4 and TRBJ2-7; perhaps TRBD2 as D (7 bases). CDR1 is MRHNA and CDR2 is SNTAGT in the germline V gene. V dropped 6 bases and J dropped 5 bases, with 14 bases sitting between them. The CDR3 length is 13 residues. The CDR3 reads CASSGGPEDEQYF. DNA for the CDR3: TGTGCCAGCAGCGGGGGGCCGGAAGACGAGCAGTACTTC.

This clone was observed a single time. V is TRBV27 and J is TRBJ1-6, with 8 positions matching TRBD1. The CDR3 totals 16 residues. From germline, CDR1 is MNHEY and CDR2 SMNVEV (reference sequence). V was clipped by 4 bases and J by 7 bases; unmatched bases: 9. The DNA for the CDR3 is TGTGCCAGCAGTTCGGACAGGGCTACACCGAATTCACCCCTCCACTTT. Translating gives CASSSDRATPNSPLHF.

This chain joins TRBV29-1 and TRBJ2-3; D unresolved. Between the trimmed V and J ends, which lost 8 bases and 1 base, there was a span of 13 bases. This CDR3 is built from 13 residues. Looked up from germline, CDR1 is SQVTM and CDR2 is ANQGSEA. The CDR3: CSLVRYGTDTQYF. The DNA for the CDR3 is TGCAGCCTAGTCCGGTATGGCACAGATACGCAGTATTTT.

The gene calls are TRBV5-1 and TRBJ2-7, with 7 bases matching TRBD2. Germline V gives CDR1 SGHRS, CDR2 YFSETQ. Trimming took 6 bases from V and 0 from J; bases not matched to a gene: 15. The CDR3 spans 17 residues. CDR3 in amino acids: CASTFGTGGGPSYEQYF. In DNA form, the CDR3 reads TGCGCCAGCACATTCGGGACGGGAGGCGGACCCTCCTACGAGCAGTACTTC. The entire variable domain, with the rest obtained from reference TRBV5-1 and TRBJ2-7, is as follows: KAGVTQTPRYLIKTRGQQVTLSCSPISGHRSVSWYQQTPGQGLQFLFEYFSETQRNKGNFPGRFSGRQFSNSRSEMNVSTLELGDSALYLCASTFGTGGGPSYEQYFGPGTRLTVT.

The chain combines TRBV24-1 with TRBJ2-2; D gene unclear. The germline V and J ends were trimmed by 0 bases and 0 bases, with 10 bases remaining between them. Germline V CDR1 and CDR2: KGHDR, SFDVKD. The CDR3 extends over 17 amino acids. The CDR3 is CATSDLRSGANTGELFF. The CDR3 DNA reads as TGTGCCACCAGTGATTTGCGGTCAGGCGCGAACACCGGGGAGCTGTTTTTT.

This chain's CDR3 is CASSPPGDHSPLHF. The CDR3 DNA sequence: TGTGCCAGCAGCCCCCCAGGGGATCATTCACCCCTCCACTTT. This rearrangement joins TRBV6-2 or TRBV6-3 to TRBJ1-6; D may be TRBD1 (6 bases). Germline CDR1 is MNHEY and CDR2 is SVGEGT. The CDR3 runs to 14 residues. V lost 6 bases and J lost 8, with 14 bases in between.

Points on this clone: Other nucleotide sequences in the sample specify the same CDR3. CDR3 amino acids: CASSGTGSYEQYF. For the CDR3, the DNA is TGTGCCAGCTCCGGGACAGGGTCCTACGAGCAGTACTTC. The chain employs TRBV9 and TRBJ2-7; 9 bases fit TRBD1. Unmatched junction bases numbered 3, after V lost 7 bases and J lost 1 base. Per the germline V gene, CDR1 is SGDLS and CDR2 is YYNGEE. The CDR3 is 13 amino acids.

The V gene is TRBV5-1, the J gene TRBJ1-4; D call uncertain. CDR1 is SGHRS and CDR2 is YFSETQ in the germline V gene. The CDR3 consists of 16 residues. The V and J ends lost 0 bases and 5 bases respectively, with 14 bases between them. The CDR3 DNA reads as TGCGCCAGCAGCTTGGGAGGAGGGAGACTCAATGAAAAACTGTTTTTT. This encodes CASSLGGGRLNEKLFF.

This chain links TRBV24-1 with TRBJ1-1, with TRBD1 as a possible D gene (5 bases). The CDR3 is made up of 14 amino acids. The germline gives CDR1 KGHDR, CDR2 SFDVKD. V lost 5 bases and J lost 3, with 12 bases in between. The CDR3, as DNA: TGTGCCACCAGTGGGGGGGGAGGTGACACTGAAGCTTTCTTT. It specifies CATSGGGGDTEAFF.

This rearrangement joins TRBV6-6 to TRBJ2-1; 8 bases map to TRBD2. CDR1 and CDR2 (germline): MNHNY, SVGAGI (reference sequence). V trimming: 8 bases; J trimming: 3 bases; junction bases outside the gene matches: 3. This CDR3 region has 13 residues. The CDR3 spells CASHRGGYNEQFF. In DNA form, the CDR3 reads TGTGCCAGCCATCGGGGGGGCTACAATGAGCAGTTCTTC.

The V gene is TRBV20-1, the J gene TRBJ1-6; D is unresolved. In germline, CDR1 is DFQATT, CDR2 SNEGSKA (reference sequence). This CDR3 region has 13 residues. With 3 bases removed from V and 8 bases from J, the gap between germline ends came to 11 bases. CDR3 sequence reads: CSASWREHSPLHF. In DNA form, the CDR3 reads TGCAGTGCTAGTTGGAGGGAGCATTCACCCCTCCACTTT.

The V gene is TRBV7-2, the J gene TRBJ2-3; 8 nucleotides align to TRBD1. The CDR3 sequence is 16 residues long. V dropped 5 bases and J dropped 2; count of bases not matched to a gene: 9. CDR1 SGHTA and CDR2 FQGNSA come from the germline V gene. The CDR3 DNA follows: TGTGCCAGCAGCCCAGGGGGCCGGGGAATCACAGATACGCAGTATTTT. Translation gives CASSPGGRGITDTQYF.

The genes are TRBV28 and TRBJ1-4; maybe TRBD1 (6 bases). The ends were cut back, 7 bases at V and 8 bases at J, with 17 bases in the middle. CDR3 length: 14 residues. Germline CDR1 MDHEN, CDR2 SYDVKM. The CDR3 DNA sequence: TGTGCCAGCATCGCGCAGGGGTTAGGAGAAAAACTGTTTTTT. Translated, it gives CASIAQGLGEKLFF.

The chain combines TRBV6-5 with TRBJ1-1; no firm D call. There are 15 residues in the CDR3. Germline lookup yields CDR1 MNHEY and CDR2 SVGAGI. Trimming shortened V by 0 bases and J by 1 base, and 9 bases separated the two germline ends. The CDR3 protein is CASSYSIPGNTEAFF. As DNA, the CDR3 is TGTGCCAGCAGTTACTCGATTCCGGGGAACACTGAAGCTTTCTTT.

This clone was counted between two and nine times. The chain has TRBV27 and TRBJ2-7, with a weak D call TRBD1 (6 bases). The CDR3 contains 16 residues. Germline CDR1 and CDR2: MNHEY and SMNVEV (reference sequence). Trimming shortened V by 5 bases and J by 2 bases, and 19 bases separated the two germline ends. CDR3 sequence reads: CASSPPAQGLPYEQYF. CDR3 coding DNA: TGTGCCAGCAGTCCCCCCGCACAGGGTTTACCCTACGAGCAGTACTTC.

CDR3 amino acids: CSASEGAGTEAFF. CDR3 bases: TGCAGTGCTAGTGAGGGAGCGGGCACTGAAGCTTTCTTT. The V and J genes are TRBV20-1 and TRBJ1-1, with no clear D. V shed 3 bases and J shed 4 bases, with 12 bases lying between them. From germline, CDR1 is DFQATT and CDR2 SNEGSKA (reference sequence). This CDR3 is 13 amino acids long.